This TCR beta chain emerged from a study of response to subunit inactivated influenza vaccine. Study-wide findings and caveats: Every seasonal influenza vaccination brings in few new T cells, the authors suggested.

The CDR3 is 12 residues long. The germline gives CDR1 SQVTM, CDR2 ANQGSEA. V gave up 1 base and J gave up 14 bases; unmatched junction bases: 6. MiXCR, applied by TCRdb to the RT-PCR reads, yields one record per CDR3 protein. This table holds 550,000 to 800,000 distinct CDR3 sequences, approximately 15% found once. As for this clonotype: Its specificity is unknown.

The sample consisted of PBMCs from blood, taken around 15 days before vaccination. The rearrangement joins TRBV29-1 to TRBJ2-1; 9 bases align to TRBD2. This TCR derives from a man in his forties or fifties who received an inactivated influenza vaccine. The CDR3: CSVEALAGSEFF. The CDR3 DNA sequence: TGCAGCGTTGAAGCGCTAGCGGGGTCAGAGTTCTTC.